This T cell receptor (beta chain) was identified in a study of T-cell reconstitution after alpha-beta-depleted transplantation in children. V was pared by 6 bases and J by 0 bases, with 11 bases between. The V gene's germline CDR1 is DFQATT and CDR2 SNEGSKA (reference sequence). The CDR3 totals 13 residues. Unique molecular identifiers featured in how the TCRbeta library was prepared. TCRdb re-called the PCR reads with MiXCR, one entry per CDR3 protein. The data hold 300,000 to 400,000 distinct CDR3 sequences, with roughly 14% observed a single time. The chain combines TRBV20-1 with TRBJ1-2; D call uncertain. This specimen consisted of PBMCs, obtained from the stem cell graft. This clonotype was sampled from a human donor who donated a stem cell graft to a child with Fanconi anemia. For the CDR3, the DNA is TGCAGTGCGAAGACCGGGACTAACTATGGCTACACCTTC. Translation gives CSAKTGTNYGYTF.